The rows below give T cell receptor beta chains drawn from one sample of a study of beta chain features in type 1 diabetes. Assay: immunoSEQ multiplex PCR; the TCRdb copy retains only in-frame clones and omits some. Of 450,000 or so clones in the sample, over 10% were seen once. The sequenced material came from naive CD4+ T cells from blood. Receptors originate from a woman under 30 in good health. CDR3s include the opening cysteine and the closing phenylalanine or tryptophan. A D gene is named only where the DNA matches it firmly. Part of the rows lack a size; the others show once, few, many or a class for expanded clones.

clone_size j_call v_call d_call cdr3_nt cdr3_aa
NA TRBJ2-3 TRBV5-6 NA TGTGCCAGCAGCTTGGGTCGGTGGAGCACAGATACGCAGTATTTT CASSLGRWSTDTQYF
NA TRBJ2-7 TRBV5-1 NA TGCGCCAGCAGCTTGGGGGCACCCTACGAGCAGTACTTC CASSLGAPYEQYF
NA TRBJ1-1 TRBV29-1 TRBD1 TGCAGCGTGGAAGGACAGGTGCACACTGAAGCTTTCTTT CSVEGQVHTEAFF
NA TRBJ2-5 TRBV19 NA TGTGCCAGTAGTATCTTCCAGGGCCGGGAGACCCAGTACTTC CASSIFQGRETQYF
NA TRBJ2-7 TRBV4-3 NA TGCGCCAGCAGCCAAGCCCGCAATGCGGGCGAGCAGTACTTC CASSQARNAGEQYF
NA TRBJ2-7 TRBV29-1 NA TGCAGCGTTGTTCGGACAAACAATGGCGAGCAGTACTTC CSVVRTNNGEQYF
few TRBJ2-1 TRBV7-6 TRBD2 TGTGCCAGCAGCTTAACTCACGGATTAGCGGGGAACAATGAGCAGTTCTTC CASSLTHGLAGNNEQFF
NA TRBJ2-1 TRBV7-8 NA TGTGCCAGCACTCACCGGGACTGGGGCCCCAGTGAGCAGTTCTTC CASTHRDWGPSEQFF
few TRBJ2-6 TRBV7-9 TRBD1 TGTGCCAGCAGCTTAGGGGACAGGGCTGGGGCCAACGTCCTGACTTTC CASSLGDRAGANVLTF
few TRBJ2-2 TRBV15 NA TGTGCCACCAGCAGAATAGGGCGTACCGGGGAGCTGTTTTTT CATSRIGRTGELFF
few TRBJ2-5 TRBV7-9 TRBD1 TGTGCCAGCAGCTTAGTAGCGTTACAGGGGGAGACCCAGTACTTC CASSLVALQGETQYF
NA TRBJ1-4 TRBV10-3 NA TGTGCCATCAGTGGGGACTCGGAAAAACTGTTTTTT CAISGDSEKLFF
NA TRBJ1-5 TRBV15 TRBD1 TGTGCCACCAGCAGGGACAGGGATCAGCCCCAGCATTTT CATSRDRDQPQHF
few TRBJ2-6 TRBV28 TRBD2 TGTGCCAGCAGACCGACCGGGAGGGCTCCCAACGTCCTGACTTTC CASRPTGRAPNVLTF
few TRBJ2-6 TRBV7-6 NA TGTGCCAGCAGCCCCTATGGGGGCCCTGGGGCCAACGTCCTGACTTTC CASSPYGGPGANVLTF
NA TRBJ2-1 TRBV11-2 NA TGTGCCAGCAGCCGTAGGCCGGCAGGGACTTACAATGAGCAGTTCTTC CASSRRPAGTYNEQFF
NA TRBJ1-2 TRBV10-3 NA TGTGCCATCAGTGGGCAACCAAACTATGGCTACACCTTC CAISGQPNYGYTF
NA TRBJ2-7 TRBV5-1 NA TGCGCCAGCAGCCAGAGCTCCTACGAGCAGTACTTC CASSQSSYEQYF
NA TRBJ2-1 TRBV7-9 TRBD2 TGTGCCAGCAGCTTAGAAAGCGGGGTCCAACTGTTCTTC CASSLESGVQLFF
few TRBJ2-2 TRBV30 NA TGTGCCTGGAGTCCCGGCAGGGCCGGGGAGCTGTTTTTT CAWSPGRAGELFF
few TRBJ2-2 TRBV9 NA TGTGCCAGCAGCCGAGCCCCTCAGAACACCGGGGAGCTGTTTTTT CASSRAPQNTGELFF
few TRBJ2-3 TRBV6-5 NA TGTGCCAGCAGTTCGGTGGCCCTCCGAATAGATACGCAGTATTTT CASSSVALRIDTQYF